This T cell receptor beta chain was recovered during a study of glioma-infiltrating T cells. In its sample, this clonotype was seen many times. Its specificity is unknown. The iRepertoire nested amplicon-rescue multiplex PCR amplified TCR alpha and beta CDR3s from RNA. Tissue mRNA or PBMC total RNA, about 90-400 ng, went into one-step reverse transcription and amplification. TCRdb analysed the multiplex PCR reads with MiXCR anew, one entry per CDR3 protein. The sample yields 6,000 or so distinct CDR3 sequences, 28% seen once. CDR1 and CDR2 (germline): SEHNR, FQNEAQ (reference sequence). This CDR3 region has 15 residues. Deletions cut 5 bases from V and 8 bases from J, with 21 bases between. Findings of the study overall: Non-neoplastic patients had below-expected tissue-blood divergence, while all gliomas exceeded expectation. Very few CDR3 sequences were shared between tissue and blood.

The sequence derives from a human donor with low-grade glioma or glioblastoma, undergoing nonglioma brain surgery, or in good health (not recorded which). V gene TRBV7-9 combines with J gene TRBJ1-1; no clear D. Input material: glioma tissue, nonneoplastic brain tissue, or PBMCs (not recorded which). The CDR3 DNA reads as TGTGCCAGCAGCCCTAGCGGGAGGGATGCGGCCGAAGCTTTCTTT. Protein sequence: CASSPSGRDAAEAFF. Variable domain in full (rest from reference TRBV7-9 and TRBJ1-1): DTGVSQNPRHKITKRGQNVTFRCDPISEHNRLYWYRQTLGQGPEFLTYFQNEAQLEKSRLLSDRFSAERPKGSFSTLEIQRTEQGDSAMYLCASSPSGRDAAEAFFGQGTRLTVV.